This T cell receptor (beta chain) derives from a study of CD8 T cells in Susac syndrome. The study sequenced TCR beta in blood CD8+ and CD4+ T cells. The authors reverse transcribed roughly 0.5 to 1 ug RNA with random hexamers. Multiplex immunoSEQ PCR targeted 54 Vbeta and 13 Jbeta TCR beta segments. TCRdb analysed the immunoSEQ multiplex PCR reads with MiXCR anew, one entry per CDR3 protein. The sample includes 160,000 or so distinct CDR3 sequences, 95% to 96% seen only once; the top ten take approximately 0.15%. This clonotype has only one observation. Germline V gene sequence: CDR1 MNHEY, CDR2 SMNVEV (reference sequence). The CDR3 is 15 residues long. The ends were cut back, 0 bases at V and 0 bases at J, with 8 bases in the middle.

The genes are TRBV27 and TRBJ1-1; D unresolved. Material: CD8+ T cells from PBMCs. The sequence derives from a human donor with multiple sclerosis. CDR3: CASSLSKGVNTEAFF. CDR3 coding DNA: TGTGCCAGCAGTTTATCGAAGGGAGTGAACACTGAAGCTTTCTTT.